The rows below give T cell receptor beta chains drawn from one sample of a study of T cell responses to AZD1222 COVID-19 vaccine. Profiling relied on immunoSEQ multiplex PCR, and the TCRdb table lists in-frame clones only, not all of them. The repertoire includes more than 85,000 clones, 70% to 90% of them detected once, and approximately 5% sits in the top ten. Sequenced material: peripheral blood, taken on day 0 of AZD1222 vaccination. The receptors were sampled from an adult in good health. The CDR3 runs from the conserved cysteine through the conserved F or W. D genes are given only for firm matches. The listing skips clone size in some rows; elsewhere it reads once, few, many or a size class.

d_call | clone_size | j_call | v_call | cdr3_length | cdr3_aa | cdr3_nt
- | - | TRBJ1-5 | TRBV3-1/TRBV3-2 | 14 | CASSFGTPNQPQHF | TGTGCCAGCAGCTTCGGGACGCCGAATCAGCCCCAGCATTTT
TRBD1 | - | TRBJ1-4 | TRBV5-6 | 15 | CASSLFGTGGEKLFF | TGTGCCAGCAGCTTGTTTGGGACAGGAGGGGAAAAACTGTTTTTT
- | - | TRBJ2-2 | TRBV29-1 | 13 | CSVGGRGTGELFF | TGCAGCGTTGGGGGGCGAGGCACCGGGGAGCTGTTTTTT
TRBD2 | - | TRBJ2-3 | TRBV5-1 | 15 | CASSAGTSGTDTQYF | TGCGCCAGCAGCGCCGGGACTAGCGGGACAGATACGCAGTATTTT
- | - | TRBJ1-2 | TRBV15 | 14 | CATSTRVFDYGYTF | TGTGCCACCAGCACAAGGGTATTTGACTATGGCTACACCTTC
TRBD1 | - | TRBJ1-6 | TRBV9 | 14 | CASSATGDNSPLHF | TGTGCCAGCAGCGCAACAGGGGATAATTCACCCCTCCACTTT
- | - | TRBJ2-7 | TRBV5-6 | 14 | CASSLWPGAYEQYF | TGTGCCAGCAGCTTGTGGCCAGGGGCCTACGAGCAGTACTTC
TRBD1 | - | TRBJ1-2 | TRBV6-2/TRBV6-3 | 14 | CASSTSTGYYGYTF | TGTGCCAGCAGTACCTCGACAGGGTACTATGGCTACACCTTC
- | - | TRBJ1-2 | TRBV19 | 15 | CASTVQGIRNYGYTF | TGTGCCAGTACTGTACAGGGAATTCGGAACTATGGCTACACCTTC
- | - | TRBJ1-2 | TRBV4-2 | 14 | CASSQGGAGYGYTF | TGTGCCAGCAGCCAAGGGGGCGCCGGCTATGGCTACACCTTC
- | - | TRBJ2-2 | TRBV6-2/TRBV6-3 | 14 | CASSYLRGAGELFF | TGTGCCAGCAGTTATCTCAGGGGGGCCGGGGAGCTGTTTTTT
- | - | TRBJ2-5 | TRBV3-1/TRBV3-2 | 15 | CASSQNEGGQETQYF | TGTGCCAGCAGCCAAAACGAAGGGGGACAAGAGACCCAGTACTTC
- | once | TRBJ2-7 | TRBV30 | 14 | CAWSVGGQSYEQYF | TGTGCCTGGAGTGTAGGGGGTCAGTCCTACGAGCAGTACTTC
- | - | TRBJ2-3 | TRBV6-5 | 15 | CASSYSGRGADTQYF | TGTGCCAGCAGTTACTCCGGCAGGGGGGCAGATACGCAGTATTTT
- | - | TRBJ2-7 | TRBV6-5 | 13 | CASSSWTPNEQYF | TGTGCCAGCAGTTCCTGGACCCCTAACGAGCAGTACTTC
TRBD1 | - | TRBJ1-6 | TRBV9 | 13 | CASSAETGRSLHF | TGTGCCAGCAGCGCGGAGACAGGGCGGTCCCTCCACTTT
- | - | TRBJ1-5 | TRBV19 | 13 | CASSPRGLEPQHF | TGTGCCAGTAGTCCGAGGGGCCTGGAGCCCCAGCATTTT
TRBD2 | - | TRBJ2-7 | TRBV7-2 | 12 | CASSLPGGEQYF | TGTGCCAGCAGCCTACCGGGGGGGGAGCAGTACTTC
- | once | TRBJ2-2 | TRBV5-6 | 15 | CASSSGTLNTGELFF | TGTGCCAGCAGCTCGGGGACCTTGAACACCGGGGAGCTGTTTTTT